The 18 T cell receptor beta chains reported below all come from one sample, sequenced in a study of graft-versus-host responses after intestinal transplantation. Clones were sequenced by immunoSEQ multiplex PCR, and TCRdb holds only the in-frame ones, with some missing. The sample consists of 75,000 to 100,000 clones, 90% to 95% of them appearing once. Their antigen targets remain unknown. The sample was unstimulated CD8+ T cells sorted from spleen or lymph node cells, taken before intestinal transplant. The origin of the receptors is a human donor who received an intestinal transplant.

J is TRBJ1-1 and V is TRBV2; the D gene is possibly TRBD1 (6 bases). The ends were cut back, 7 bases at V and 7 bases at J, with 13 bases in the middle. The CDR3 is 12 amino acids. In germline, CDR1 is SNHLY, CDR2 FYNNEI. In DNA form, the CDR3 reads TGTGCCAGCATATTGGGGGGGCATGAAGCTTTCTTT. Translating it yields CASILGGHEAFF.

The chain is built from TRBV6-1 and TRBJ2-7; D perhaps matches TRBD1 (6 bases). This CDR3 comprises 13 residues. Germline V gene data show CDR1 as MNHNS and CDR2 as SASEGT. The germline V and J ends were trimmed by 1 base and 3 bases, with 7 bases remaining between them. CDR3: CASSEDRDYEQYF. CDR3 coding DNA: TGTGCCAGCAGTGAAGACAGGGACTACGAGCAGTACTTC.

A single count supports this clone. The rearrangement uses TRBV4-3 and TRBJ2-3; 8 positions match TRBD2. Germline CDR1 reads LGHNA; CDR2 reads YSLEER. The CDR3 runs to 15 residues. With 6 bases clipped from V and 2 bases from J, the junction kept 7 bases outside the gene matches. The chain's CDR3 is CASRFSGSTTDTQYF. The CDR3 DNA reads as TGCGCCAGCAGGTTCAGCGGGAGCACCACAGATACGCAGTATTTT.

The CDR3 is CAWSVGATATDTQYF. CDR3 nucleotide sequence: TGTGCCTGGAGTGTTGGAGCGACCGCCACAGATACGCAGTATTTT. The chain is built from TRBV30 and TRBJ2-3; D not resolved. Germline V lookup: CDR1 GTSNPN, CDR2 SVGIG (reference sequence). The V end lost 0 bases, the J end lost 2 bases, and 12 bases lay between the germline ends. The CDR3 has 15 residues.

The chain employs TRBV6-6 and TRBJ2-7, with TRBD2 identical over 11 bases. This CDR3 has 16 residues. Germline CDR1 MNHNY, CDR2 SVGAGI (reference sequence). Unmatched junction bases numbered 3, after V lost 0 bases and J lost 2 bases. The CDR3 region has the DNA TGTGCCAGCAGTTACTCTAGCGGGAGGGTTCCCTACGAGCAGTACTTC. It codes for CASSYSSGRVPYEQYF.

This chain uses TRBV6-1 with TRBJ2-7, with a tentative D call TRBD1 (6 bases). The CDR3 contains 13 residues. V lost 6 bases and J lost 0, with 9 bases in between. Germline CDR1 reads MNHNS; CDR2 reads SASEGT. This CDR3 reads CASSDRSSYEQYF. The CDR3 DNA follows: TGTGCCAGCAGCGACAGGAGCTCCTACGAGCAGTACTTC.

The chain is built from TRBV5-6 and TRBJ2-4; weak D call: TRBD2 (6 bases). The germline V and J ends were trimmed by 4 bases and 6 bases, with 20 bases remaining between them. This CDR3 region has 16 residues. In germline, CDR1 is SGHDT, CDR2 YYEEEE. CDR3: CASSQSRTTEGNIQYF. The CDR3 region has the DNA TGTGCCAGCAGCCAAAGTCGGACTACTGAGGGAAACATTCAGTACTTC.

J is TRBJ1-2 and V is TRBV6-5, with D maybe TRBD1 (5 bases). Deletions cut 3 bases from V and 4 bases from J, with 12 bases between. CDR1 is MNHEY, CDR2 SVGAGI, per germline. The CDR3 spans 14 residues. As DNA, the CDR3 is TGTGCCAGCAGTTATTTGACAGAGACCTATGGCTACACCTTC. Translating gives CASSYLTETYGYTF.

The chain has TRBV11-2 and TRBJ1-1; 10 bases agree with TRBD1. This CDR3 comprises 18 residues. With 1 base clipped from V and 3 bases from J, the junction kept 11 bases outside the gene matches. Germline CDR1 is SGHAT and CDR2 is FQNNGV. The CDR3 loop is CASSLAWEGQGRDTEAFF. CDR3 in DNA: TGTGCCAGCAGCTTAGCTTGGGAGGGACAGGGGAGGGACACTGAAGCTTTCTTT.

The J gene is TRBJ2-1, the V gene TRBV7-3, with 9 bases identical to TRBD2. V trimming: 6 bases; J trimming: 6 bases; junction bases outside the gene matches: 12. Germline CDR1 and CDR2: SGHTA and FQGTGA. The length of the CDR3 is 16 residues. CDR3 sequence: CASSHPRSGGPNEQFF. CDR3 sequence (DNA): TGTGCCAGCAGTCACCCGAGAAGCGGGGGGCCCAATGAGCAGTTCTTC.

CDR3 nucleotides: TGTGCCAGCAGTTTAAGTACGGTAATGAACACTGAAGCTTTCTTT. It specifies CASSLSTVMNTEAFF. The chain employs TRBV28 and TRBJ1-1, with D hard to call. The CDR3 runs to 15 residues. V was cut by 2 bases and J by 0 bases, with 10 bases left in between. Germline loops: CDR1 MDHEN, CDR2 SYDVKM. The full variable domain, in which reference TRBV28 and TRBJ1-1 provide the parts outside the CDR3, is DVKVTQSSRYLVKRTGEKVFLECVQDMDHENMFWYRQDPGLGLRLIYFSYDVKMKEKGDIPEGYSVSREKKERFSLILESASTNQTSMYLCASSLSTVMNTEAFFGQGTRLTVV.

This chain links TRBV11-2 with TRBJ2-7; no clear D gene. Germline V gene lookup returns CDR1 SGHAT and CDR2 FQNNGV. CDR3 size: 15 residues. Trimming cost V 5 bases and J 2 bases, with 16 bases left between them. CDR3: CASSPFPGGTYEQYF. CDR3 sequence (DNA): TGTGCCAGCAGCCCATTCCCTGGCGGCACCTACGAGCAGTACTTC.

The chain uses TRBV2 and TRBJ2-7; D ambiguous. Germline V gene sequence: CDR1 SNHLY, CDR2 FYNNEI. Trimming removed 10 bases from V and 1 base from J, with 14 bases in between. The CDR3 consists of 13 residues. CDR3 loop: CANLDMASYEQYF. The CDR3 DNA reads as TGTGCCAACTTAGACATGGCGTCCTACGAGCAGTACTTC.

V usage is TRBV19 and J usage is TRBJ1-2; TRBD1 might be the D (5 bases). The CDR3 loop spans 16 amino acids. Germline lookup yields CDR1 LNHDA and CDR2 SQIVND (reference sequence). The ends were cut back, 3 bases at V and 4 bases at J, with 18 bases in the middle. CDR3 in amino acids: CASSISGTGDFYGYTF. CDR3 DNA sequence: TGTGCCAGTAGTATTTCCGGGACGGGAGATTTCTATGGCTACACCTTC. Full variable domain (remainder filled in from reference TRBV19 and TRBJ1-2): DGGITQSPKYLFRKEGQNVTLSCEQNLNHDAMYWYRQDPGQGLRLIYYSQIVNDFQKGDIAEGYSVSREKKESFPLTVTSAQKNPTAFYLCASSISGTGDFYGYTFGSGTRLTVV.

The chain couples TRBV7-8 to TRBJ2-1, with 7 bases aligning to TRBD2. Per the germline V gene, CDR1 is SGHVS and CDR2 is FQNEAQ. J gave up 7 bases and V 3 bases, and 9 bases lay outside the gene matches. The CDR3 contains 15 residues. The CDR3 bases are TGTGCCAGCAGCTTCGATGGACTAGGTGGTAATGAGCAGTTCTTC. Encoded protein: CASSFDGLGGNEQFF.

V usage is TRBV7-8 and J usage is TRBJ1-2, with TRBD1 matching 7 bases. This CDR3 spans 13 amino acids. Per the germline V gene, CDR1 is SGHVS and CDR2 is FQNEAQ. V lost 4 bases and J lost 4; bases outside the gene matches: 3. The CDR3 DNA is TGTGCCAGCAGCTCGACAGGGCCCTATGGCTACACCTTC. Translation: CASSSTGPYGYTF.

V gene TRBV27 combines with J gene TRBJ1-6; 9 bases match TRBD1. Trimming cost V 5 bases and J 10 bases; bases outside gene matches: 9. Germline-derived CDR1 and CDR2 are MNHEY and SMNVEV (reference sequence). The CDR3 covers 15 residues. The CDR3 nucleotides are TGTGCCAGCAGTCCCCGGGACAGGGCTGGGTCACCCCTCCACTTT. Translated, it gives CASSPRDRAGSPLHF.

V usage is TRBV16 and J usage is TRBJ1-2; D gene uncertain. The CDR3 runs to 16 residues. V was clipped by 2 bases and J by 2 bases, with 15 bases between them. The V gene's germline CDR1 is KGHSY and CDR2 FQNENV. CDR3 sequence: CASSQEGSPGNYGYTF. As DNA, the CDR3 is TGTGCCAGCAGCCAAGAAGGTTCGCCGGGGAACTATGGCTACACCTTC.